Described below is a single TCR beta chain sequence and its context. This sample was taken from a study of blood T cell repertoires in COVID-19. Some clones are missing from TCRdb's copy, which holds only in-frame ones; the method was immunoSEQ multiplex PCR. The sample records 200,000 to 250,000 clones, roughly 85% being singletons. V was clipped by 3 bases and J by 5 bases; unmatched bases: 7. CDR3 length: 14 amino acids. Germline V lookup: CDR1 GTSNPN, CDR2 SVGIG (reference sequence). The specimen sequenced was peripheral blood. The rearrangement links TRBV30 to TRBJ2-1; 7 nucleotides agree with TRBD1. The TCR comes from a man aged 50 to 59 who had recovered from COVID-19. The CDR3 reads CAWRRQGGDNEQFF. For the CDR3, the DNA is TGTGCCTGGAGGCGACAGGGTGGGGACAATGAGCAGTTCTTC.